This T cell receptor (beta chain) is drawn from a study of metastatic and nonmetastatic thyroid tumors. Comments on this clone: Antigen specificity is unknown.

The germline CDR1 and CDR2 sequences are LNHDA and SQIVND (reference sequence). The V end was cut by 8 bases, the J end by 8 bases, with 15 bases between. The CDR3 runs 12 residues. General study findings and limits: TCR beta diversity was reportedly significantly higher in malignant thyroid tumors than benign nodules, in blood and tumor.

Methods used by the authors: Clinicopathological groups of papillary thyroid cancer showed CDR3 differences that were used to build a distant-metastasis classifier. MiXCR re-clonotyped the PCR reads for TCRdb. TCRdb, not the original authors, processed these V and J calls. The sample includes 19,000 or so clones, roughly 26% of them seen just once. No patient received treatment before thyroid surgery. The origin of this receptor is a female donor with papillary thyroid cancer or a benign thyroid nodule (not recorded which). Some clones in this sample may be carry-over from other donors' samples. The material sequenced was tumor tissue. The chain is built from TRBV19 and TRBJ1-1; D gene ambiguous. The CDR3 reads CASENWAAEAFF. CDR3 sequence (DNA): TGTGCCAGTGAAAATTGGGCGGCGGAAGCTTTCTTT.